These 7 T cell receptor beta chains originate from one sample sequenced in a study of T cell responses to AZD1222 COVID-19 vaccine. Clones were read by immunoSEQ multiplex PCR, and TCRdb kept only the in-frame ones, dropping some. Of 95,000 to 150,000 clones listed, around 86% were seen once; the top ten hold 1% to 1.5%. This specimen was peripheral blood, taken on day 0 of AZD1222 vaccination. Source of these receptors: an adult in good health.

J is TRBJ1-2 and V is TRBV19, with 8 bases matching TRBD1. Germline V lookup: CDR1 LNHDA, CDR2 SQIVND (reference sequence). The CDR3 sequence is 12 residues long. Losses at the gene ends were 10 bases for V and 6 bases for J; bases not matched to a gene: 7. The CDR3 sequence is CAIGQGLNGYTF. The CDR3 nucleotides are TGTGCCATCGGACAGGGTCTTAATGGCTACACCTTC.

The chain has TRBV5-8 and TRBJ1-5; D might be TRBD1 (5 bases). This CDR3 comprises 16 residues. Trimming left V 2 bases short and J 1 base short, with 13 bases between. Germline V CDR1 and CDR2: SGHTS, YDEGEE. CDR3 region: CASSFLGPGSNQPQHF. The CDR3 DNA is TGTGCCAGCAGCTTCCTCGGCCCAGGGAGCAATCAGCCCCAGCATTTT.

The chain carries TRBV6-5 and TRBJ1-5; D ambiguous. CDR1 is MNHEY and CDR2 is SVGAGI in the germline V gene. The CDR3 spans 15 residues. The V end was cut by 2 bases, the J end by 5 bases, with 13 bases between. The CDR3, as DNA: TGTGCCAGCAGTTACAGCAGGCGACGCGATCAGCCCCAGCATTTT. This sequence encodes CASSYSRRRDQPQHF.

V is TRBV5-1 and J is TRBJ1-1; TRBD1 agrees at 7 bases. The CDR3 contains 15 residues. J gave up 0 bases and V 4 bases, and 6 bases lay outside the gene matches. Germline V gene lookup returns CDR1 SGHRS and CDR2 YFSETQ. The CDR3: CASSPRDSLNTEAFF. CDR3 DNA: TGCGCCAGCAGCCCACGGGACAGCCTGAACACTGAAGCTTTCTTT.

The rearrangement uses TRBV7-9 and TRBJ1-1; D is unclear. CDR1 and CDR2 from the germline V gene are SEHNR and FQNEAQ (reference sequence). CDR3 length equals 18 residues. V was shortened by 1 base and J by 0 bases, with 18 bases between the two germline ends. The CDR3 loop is CASSLVSVVTWMNTEAFF. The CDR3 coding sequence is TGTGCCAGCAGCTTAGTTTCGGTGGTTACGTGGATGAACACTGAAGCTTTCTTT.

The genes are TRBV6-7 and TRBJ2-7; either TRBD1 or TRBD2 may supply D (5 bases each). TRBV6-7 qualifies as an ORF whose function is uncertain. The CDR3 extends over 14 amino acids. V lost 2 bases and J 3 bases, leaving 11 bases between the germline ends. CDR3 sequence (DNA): TGTGCCAGCAGTTACCGGGACCGCTACTACGAGCAGTACTTC. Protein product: CASSYRDRYYEQYF.

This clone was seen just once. DNA of the CDR3: TGTGCCAGCAGCCAAGTGACCTACGAGCAGTACTTC. Protein sequence: CASSQVTYEQYF. The chain recombines TRBV14 with TRBJ2-7; no reliable D call. Germline CDR1 reads SGHDN; CDR2 reads FVKESK. Trimming removed 1 base from V and 2 bases from J, with 3 bases in between. This CDR3 has 12 residues.